The next 20 T cell receptor beta chains were all read from a single sample in a study of T cells in Graves' hyperthyroidism and ophthalmopathy. It was RNA transcripts that yielded the amplified TCR beta CDR3 regions. Using the HTBI primer set, a first-round RT-PCR was run on the TCR CDR3. TCRdb independently ran MiXCR on the multiplex PCR reads; one entry per CDR3 protein. The profile shows under 500,000 distinct CDR3 sequences, roughly 13% of them singletons. The sequenced material came from blood. The receptors originated from a middle-aged man with Graves' ophthalmopathy.

This clonotype was picked up many times. The gene calls are TRBV7-9 and TRBJ1-3, with no clear D. In germline, CDR1 is SEHNR, CDR2 FQNEAQ (reference sequence). CDR3 length equals 13 residues. V was pared by 3 bases and J by 7 bases, with 10 bases between. The CDR3 region is CASSFRLRNTIYF. In DNA, the CDR3 is TGTGCCAGCAGCTTCCGTTTGCGTAACACCATATATTTT.

This clonotype was observed a handful of times. The chain employs TRBV14 and TRBJ2-2; D unclear. V was cut by 0 bases and J by 8 bases, with 10 bases left in between. CDR1 and CDR2 from the germline V gene are SGHDN and FVKESK. The CDR3 runs to 14 residues. CDR3 nucleotide sequence: TGTGCCAGCAGCCAAGAAATGTTAAAGGGGGAGCTGTTTTTT. It yields the protein CASSQEMLKGELFF.

The sample holds a few counts of this clonotype. This chain connects TRBV20-1 to TRBJ2-1, with TRBD2 identical over 7 bases. Trimming removed 5 bases from V and 12 bases from J; junction bases left unmatched: 7. CDR3 length equals 11 residues. From germline, CDR1 is DFQATT and CDR2 SNEGSKA (reference sequence). CDR3 in amino acids: CSAWGGIGQFF. The CDR3 DNA reads TGCAGTGCTTGGGGGGGGATAGGGCAGTTCTTC.

This clonotype occurred a few times. The V gene is TRBV25-1, the J gene TRBJ1-1; 7 bases map to TRBD1. Losses at the gene ends were 3 bases for V and 3 bases for J; bases not matched to a gene: 10. This CDR3 region has 16 residues. Germline lookup yields CDR1 MGHDK and CDR2 SYGVNS. CDR3 bases: TGTGCCAGCAGTGATTTGGACAGGTGGGGCCACACTGAAGCTTTCTTT. It codes for CASSDLDRWGHTEAFF.

This clonotype was seen repeatedly, ten times or more. V usage is TRBV6-1 and J usage is TRBJ2-7, with D perhaps given as TRBD1 or TRBD2 (5 bases each). Trimming pared 7 bases from V and 5 bases from J, leaving 18 bases between. Per germline, CDR1 MNHNS and CDR2 SASEGT. The CDR3 spans 14 residues. CDR3 coding DNA: TGTGCCAGCAAAAGACCGGGACCGCGGGACGAGCAGTACTTC. This gives the protein CASKRPGPRDEQYF.

This clonotype was counted a few times. The chain employs TRBV4-1 and TRBJ1-5; D is undetermined. Trimming took off 0 bases at V and 0 bases at J, with 6 bases between the two ends. The CDR3 is 15 residues long. The germline V gene has CDR1 MGHRA and CDR2 YSYEKL. In DNA, the CDR3 is TGCGCCAGCAGCCAAGATTCAGTTAGCAATCAGCCCCAGCATTTT. The encoded protein is CASSQDSVSNQPQHF.

V is TRBV14 and J is TRBJ2-7; 12 bases are a match to TRBD1. Looked up from germline, CDR1 is SGHDN and CDR2 is FVKESK. J was trimmed by 5 bases and V by 5 bases; bases with no gene match: 7. The CDR3 has 15 amino acids. Here the CDR3 reads CASSSRDRGLHEQYF. CDR3 bases: TGTGCCAGCAGCAGCCGGGACAGGGGGCTCCACGAGCAGTACTTC.

This chain joins TRBV27 and TRBJ2-6, with 7 nucleotides matching TRBD1. The CDR3 length is 16 residues. Germline V gives CDR1 MNHEY, CDR2 SMNVEV (reference sequence). The junction had 8 bases not matched to a gene; V was cut back by 7 bases and J by 2 bases. The CDR3 is CASNTQTGAGANVLTF. CDR3 nucleotides: TGTGCCAGCAACACACAAACAGGGGCTGGGGCCAACGTCCTGACTTTC.

This clonotype has ten or more counts. The rearrangement joins TRBV27 to TRBJ1-2; 8 nucleotides line up with TRBD1. V was clipped by 6 bases and J by 1 base; unmatched bases: 10. The CDR3 spans 16 residues. Germline V CDR1 and CDR2: MNHEY, SMNVEV (reference sequence). CDR3 amino acids: CASSPGTGGNNYGYTF. The CDR3 DNA sequence: TGTGCCAGCAGCCCCGGGACAGGCGGTAATAACTATGGCTACACCTTC.

This clonotype has ten or more counts. J is TRBJ2-3 and V is TRBV11-2; 9 nucleotides align to TRBD2. The V gene's germline CDR1 is SGHAT and CDR2 FQNNGV. The CDR3 spans 15 residues. Trimming took 6 bases from V and 4 from J; bases not matched to a gene: 8. CDR3 residues: CASSYSGSSADTQYF. CDR3 nucleotides: TGTGCCAGCAGTTATAGCGGGAGTTCCGCAGATACGCAGTATTTT.

There are many counts of this clonotype. This sequence joins TRBV24-1 and TRBJ2-1, with 13 bases that match TRBD2. The J segment lost 9 bases and the V segment lost 5 bases, leaving 6 bases of the junction unmatched. Germline CDR1 and CDR2: KGHDR and SFDVKD. This CDR3 contains 15 residues. CDR3 DNA sequence: TGTGCCACCAGTGTGGGACTAGCGGGGCAAATTGAGCAGTTCTTC. Its protein is CATSVGLAGQIEQFF.

V and J are TRBV5-1 and TRBJ1-5; D not resolved. This CDR3 contains 15 residues. V was shortened by 0 bases and J by 2 bases, with 9 bases between the two germline ends. Germline loops: CDR1 SGHRS, CDR2 YFSETQ. CDR3 nucleotide sequence: TGCGCCAGCAGCTTGGCTGGGTCCGGCAATCAGCCCCAGCATTTT. Residues: CASSLAGSGNQPQHF.

This clonotype was seen a handful of times. The chain combines TRBV7-2 with TRBJ2-3; TRBD2 aligns across 11 bases. After removal of 3 bases from V and 6 bases from J, the junction contained 5 bases not matched to a gene. The length of the CDR3 is 15 residues. Per germline, CDR1 SGHTA and CDR2 FQGNSA. CDR3 protein: CASSLTSGKTDTQYF. The CDR3 DNA is TGTGCCAGCAGCTTGACTAGCGGGAAAACTGATACGCAGTATTTT.

This clonotype turned up a few times. The chain links TRBV5-5 to TRBJ2-1, with TRBD1 identical over 8 bases. Trimming cost V 1 base and J 6 bases; bases outside gene matches: 6. Germline loops: CDR1 SGHKS, CDR2 YYEKEE (reference sequence). This CDR3 has 15 residues. The CDR3 DNA reads TGTGCCAGCAGCTTGTTACAGGGGGTGCTCAATGAGCAGTTCTTC. This gives the protein CASSLLQGVLNEQFF. The variable domain in full, completed from reference TRBV5-5 and TRBJ2-1, reads DAGVTQSPTHLIKTRGQQVTLRCSPISGHKSVSWYQQVLGQGPQFIFQYYEKEERGRGNFPDRFSARQFPNYSSELNVNALLLGDSALYLCASSLLQGVLNEQFFGPGTRLTVL.

This clonotype was counted between two and nine times. This chain connects TRBV28 to TRBJ2-7, with D tentatively TRBD2 (5 bases). V was cut by 3 bases and J by 6 bases, with 12 bases left in between. This CDR3 spans 13 amino acids. The germline V gene encodes CDR1 MDHEN and CDR2 SYDVKM. This chain's CDR3 is CASSLGGFSEQYF. The CDR3 DNA reads TGTGCCAGCAGTTTGGGCGGGTTTAGCGAGCAGTACTTC.

A few counts support this clonotype. The V call is TRBV29-1, the J call TRBJ2-1; a possible D gene is TRBD1 (5 bases). Looked up from germline, CDR1 is SQVTM and CDR2 is ANQGSEA. The V gene lost 6 bases and the J gene lost 5 bases, with 17 bases spanning the gap. CDR3 size: 14 residues. CDR3 amino acids: CSVAIGSGNNEQFF. The CDR3 DNA follows: TGCAGCGTCGCTATTGGGTCAGGGAACAATGAGCAGTTCTTC.

This clonotype was recorded at least ten times. V is TRBV11-2 and J is TRBJ1-2; TRBD1 matches 7 bases. CDR3 length equals 13 residues. CDR1 and CDR2 (germline): SGHAT, FQNNGV. V was clipped by 9 bases and J by 3 bases; unmatched bases: 7. In DNA, the CDR3 is TGTGCCAGTAGACAGGGCTTGGACTATGGCTACACCTTC. Its protein product is CASRQGLDYGYTF.

This clonotype was seen repeatedly, ten times or more. This chain uses TRBV12-3 or TRBV12-4 with TRBJ2-6; D gene uncertain. The CDR3 runs to 17 residues. With 5 bases removed from V and 4 bases from J, the gap between germline ends came to 18 bases. The CDR3 bases are TGTGCCAGCAGTCGCCCCCCGATCCAGGTGGGGGCCAACGTCCTGACTTTC. As protein: CASSRPPIQVGANVLTF.

This clonotype was found many times. V and J are TRBV20-1 and TRBJ2-5; 11 bases map to TRBD2. The CDR3 is made up of 14 amino acids. Germline CDR1 and CDR2: DFQATT and SNEGSKA (reference sequence). The ends lost 7 bases at V and 4 bases at J; junction bases unmatched: 8. CDR3 sequence reads: CSGLLAGVRETQYF. CDR3 DNA: TGCAGTGGGCTACTAGCGGGAGTAAGAGAGACCCAGTACTTC.

The chain has TRBV28 and TRBJ1-1; D is undetermined. The germline CDR1 and CDR2 sequences are MDHEN and SYDVKM. The V and J ends lost 2 bases and 5 bases respectively, with 3 bases between them. CDR3 length: 11 residues. The CDR3: CASSLPTEAFF. The CDR3 DNA sequence: TGTGCCAGCAGTTTACCTACTGAAGCTTTCTTT.